The text below deals with one T cell receptor beta chain. The antigen is not known. Clones were sequenced by immunoSEQ multiplex PCR, and TCRdb holds only the in-frame ones, with some missing. The sample carries roughly 2.1 million clones, 85% to 95% recorded once. The V gene lost 8 bases and the J gene lost 2 bases, with 21 bases spanning the gap. The CDR3 totals 17 residues. CDR1 is MDHEN and CDR2 is SYDVKM in the germline V gene. The entry originates in a study of shared clonotypes between healthy human individuals. CD8 cells regarded as naive lacked CD45RO, were positively chosen for CCR7, and omitted terminally differentiated effector memory CD45RA+ cells. Study-wide results and caveats: Non-shared clonotypes had lower generation probabilities than those shared by all four donors. The naive CD4 repertoires of a handful of donors were compared, and approximately 5% of clonotypes were shared.

The sequencing sample was made of naive CD8+ T cells from PBMCs. The chain recombines TRBV28 with TRBJ2-2, with D uncertain. The clonotype comes from a man aged 18 to 30 in good health. Some clones in this sample may be carry-over from other donors' samples. DNA of the CDR3: TGTGCCAGCGTCAGGTCCAACCTTACAACCAACACCGGGGAGCTGTTTTTT. Translated, it gives CASVRSNLTTNTGELFF. Looking up the rest from reference TRBV28 and TRBJ2-2 gives the full variable domain: DVKVTQSSRYLVKRTGEKVFLECVQDMDHENMFWYRQDPGLGLRLIYFSYDVKMKEKGDIPEGYSVSREKKERFSLILESASTNQTSMYLCASVRSNLTTNTGELFFGEGSRLTVL.